This note documents a single T cell receptor beta chain sequence. Its antigen is unidentified. A single record per CDR3 protein comes from TCRdb applying MiXCR to the reads. The sample has over 95,000 distinct CDR3 sequences; 30% to 35% are singletons. The entry originates in a study of T cell repertoires in cytomegalovirus infection. With 4 bases removed from V and 3 bases from J, the gap between germline ends came to 16 bases. The CDR3 spans 15 residues. The germline V gene encodes CDR1 SGHVT and CDR2 SQSDAQ. The input for sequencing was CD8+ T cells from cultured PBMCs, taken from culture after CMV antigen stimulation. This receptor was identified in a human donor in good health (CMV status not recorded). Some clones in this sample may be carry-over from other donors' samples. The chain employs TRBV7-4 and TRBJ2-7; D unresolved. CDR3 region: CASSSRVGQYYEQYF. As DNA, the CDR3 is TGTGCCAGCAGCTCCCGGGTGGGTCAGTACTACGAGCAGTACTTC.